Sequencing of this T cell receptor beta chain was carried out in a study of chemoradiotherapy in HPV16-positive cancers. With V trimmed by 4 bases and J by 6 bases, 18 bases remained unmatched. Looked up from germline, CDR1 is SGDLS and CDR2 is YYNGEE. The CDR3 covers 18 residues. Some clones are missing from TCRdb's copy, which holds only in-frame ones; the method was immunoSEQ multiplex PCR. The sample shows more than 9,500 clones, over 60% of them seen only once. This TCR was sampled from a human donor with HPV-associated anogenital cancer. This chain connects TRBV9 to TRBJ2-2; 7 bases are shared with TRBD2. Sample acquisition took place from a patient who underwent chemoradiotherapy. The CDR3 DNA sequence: TGTGCCAGCAGCCCCCGCCCCTGGGGGGGAAGTATCGCCGGGGAGCTGTTTTTT. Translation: CASSPRPWGGSIAGELFF. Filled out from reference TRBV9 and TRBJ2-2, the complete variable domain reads DSGVTQTPKHLITATGQRVTLRCSPRSGDLSVYWYQQSLDQGLQFLIQYYNGEERAKGNILERFSAQQFPDLHSELNLSSLELGDSALYFCASSPRPWGGSIAGELFFGEGSRLTVL.